These T cell receptor beta chains were read from a single sample in a study of CXCR3-negative and CXCR3-positive naive CD8 T cells. TCRdb reprocessed the 5' RACE reads and reports one entry per CDR3 protein, with no DNA. Its listing shows roughly 89,000 distinct CDR3 sequences. Sequencing input: naive CXCR3- CD8+ T cells from blood. The source of these receptors is a human donor in good health. Some clones in this sample may be carry-over from other donors' samples. The CDR3 runs from the conserved cysteine through the conserved F or W.

j_gene: TRBJ1-3
v_gene: TRBV9
CDR3aa: CASSVGPSSGNTIYF

j_gene: TRBJ2-1
v_gene: TRBV7-6
CDR3aa: CASSLAGGPDEQFF

j_gene: TRBJ2-7
v_gene: TRBV6-5
CDR3aa: CASSPFAGGYEQYF

j_gene: TRBJ2-7
v_gene: TRBV29-1
CDR3aa: CSVELAGRNYEQYF

j_gene: TRBJ2-7
v_gene: TRBV20-1
CDR3aa: CSARPGLAGISYEQYF

j_gene: TRBJ2-7
v_gene: TRBV12-3/TRBV12-4
CDR3aa: CASSTPDRYEQYF

j_gene: TRBJ2-1
v_gene: TRBV29-1
CDR3aa: CSADRGRGPHNEQFF

j_gene: TRBJ2-1
v_gene: TRBV29-1
CDR3aa: CSVEVASVGVEQFF

j_gene: TRBJ2-1
v_gene: TRBV7-7
CDR3aa: CASSFDSSSYNEQFF

j_gene: TRBJ2-1
v_gene: TRBV24-1
CDR3aa: CATSDGYREQFF

j_gene: TRBJ2-2
v_gene: TRBV9
CDR3aa: CASSTGYPNTGELFF

j_gene: TRBJ2-3
v_gene: TRBV6-6
CDR3aa: CASSAQPIGAGTDTQYF

j_gene: TRBJ2-6
v_gene: TRBV7-9
CDR3aa: CASSSQGAGANVLTF

j_gene: TRBJ1-2
v_gene: TRBV6-6
CDR3aa: CASSYSDYSQGSYGYTF

j_gene: TRBJ2-3
v_gene: TRBV4-3
CDR3aa: CASSHRRGDYTDTQYF

j_gene: TRBJ2-7
v_gene: TRBV6-5
CDR3aa: CASSFGQGTLSYEQYF

j_gene: TRBJ1-2
v_gene: TRBV19
CDR3aa: CASSIEPGDYGYTF

j_gene: TRBJ2-7
v_gene: TRBV29-1
CDR3aa: CSVQGEDYEQYF

j_gene: TRBJ2-7
v_gene: TRBV9
CDR3aa: CASASGLSYEQYF

j_gene: TRBJ1-5
v_gene: TRBV25-1
CDR3aa: CASSERGTANQPQHF

j_gene: TRBJ2-7
v_gene: TRBV4-1
CDR3aa: CASSQPWGRDPYEQYF

j_gene: TRBJ2-1
v_gene: TRBV7-3
CDR3aa: CASSLGTGGAYNEQFF

j_gene: TRBJ2-7
v_gene: TRBV5-1
CDR3aa: CASSSGLAGFIDEQYF

j_gene: TRBJ1-2
v_gene: TRBV29-1
CDR3aa: CSVVESRENYGYTF

j_gene: TRBJ2-3
v_gene: TRBV19
CDR3aa: CASSNRNTDTQYF

j_gene: TRBJ1-1
v_gene: TRBV29-1
CDR3aa: CSVPGEMNTEAFF

j_gene: TRBJ2-3
v_gene: TRBV12-3/TRBV12-4
CDR3aa: CASRPRLASGARDTQYF

j_gene: TRBJ2-1
v_gene: TRBV14
CDR3aa: CASSQVFFAAAPGNEQFF

j_gene: TRBJ1-1
v_gene: TRBV29-1
CDR3aa: CSASLSGTGIEAFF